The 28 T cell receptor beta chains reported below all come from one sample, sequenced in a study of CD8+ T cells in alopecia areata (dated by TCRdb to 2016 to 2018). The sample's time point label, decoded: 20 to 30 weeks on oral tofacitinib. The meaning of the sample's treatment or condition label: oral pan-JAK inhibitor, 5-10 mg twice daily. The method was the immunoSEQ multiplex PCR assay. To provide template for TCR sequencing, every sample had RNA extracted and reverse transcribed into cDNA. The table was pulled from immuneACCESS by TCRdb, which kept in-frame rearrangements only. Such tables lose some clones; where checked, under half of the loss comes from unresolved V genes, and the rest has no known cause. The sample records 250,000 to 300,000 clones, 55% to 70% of which are singletons. Around 1.8% of the sample comes from the top ten. The sample here was CD4+ T cells sorted from blood, taken at week 24, from a patient treated with tofacitinib. These receptors were taken from a human donor with alopecia areata.

The V and J genes are TRBV11-2 and TRBJ1-1; D is ambiguous. The germline gives CDR1 SGHAT, CDR2 FQNNGV. The CDR3 covers 12 residues. V was pared by 4 bases and J by 10 bases, with 13 bases between. CDR3 loop: CASSSAGARAFF. The DNA of the CDR3 is TGTGCCAGCAGCTCGGCGGGTGCGAGAGCTTTCTTT.

The rearrangement joins TRBV5-6 to TRBJ2-1; D unresolved. Germline values: CDR1 SGHDT, CDR2 YYEEEE. The V gene lost 2 bases and the J gene lost 4 bases, with 7 bases spanning the gap. CDR3 length: 13 amino acids. This CDR3 is CASSFWIYNEQFF. CDR3 in DNA: TGTGCCAGCAGCTTCTGGATTTACAATGAGCAGTTCTTC.

This clone has only a few counts. The CDR3 loop reads CASSQEGTLHSTDTQYF. CDR3 nucleotide sequence: TGCGCCAGCAGCCAAGAGGGGACTCTACATAGCACAGATACGCAGTATTTT. V and J are TRBV4-3 and TRBJ2-3; maybe TRBD2 (6 bases). CDR3 size: 17 residues. V lost 0 bases to trimming and J lost 0 bases, with 13 bases between them. Germline V lookup: CDR1 LGHNA, CDR2 YSLEER.

This clone was seen a handful of times. The V and J genes are TRBV19 and TRBJ1-1, with a tentative D call TRBD1 (6 bases). Germline CDR1 is LNHDA and CDR2 is SQIVND (reference sequence). V dropped 6 bases and J dropped 1 base, with 18 bases sitting between them. The CDR3 is made up of 16 amino acids. The CDR3 sequence: CASRIGGGGQNTEAFF. The DNA for the CDR3 is TGTGCCAGTAGAATCGGAGGGGGAGGGCAGAACACTGAAGCTTTCTTT. The complete variable domain, with remaining parts taken from reference TRBV19 and TRBJ1-1, reads DGGITQSPKYLFRKEGQNVTLSCEQNLNHDAMYWYRQDPGQGLRLIYYSQIVNDFQKGDIAEGYSVSREKKESFPLTVTSAQKNPTAFYLCASRIGGGGQNTEAFFGQGTRLTVV.

The genes are TRBV4-1 and TRBJ2-7; no firm D call. Trimming removed 0 bases at V and 4 bases at J, with 13 bases between. CDR3 length: 15 residues. Per germline, CDR1 MGHRA and CDR2 YSYEKL. The CDR3 loop reads CASSQDRNRVYEQYF. CDR3 coding DNA: TGCGCCAGCAGCCAAGATCGGAATAGGGTTTACGAGCAGTACTTC.

This clone has only a few counts. CDR3 protein: CAISESASWGDTQYF. The CDR3 DNA follows: TGTGCCATCAGTGAGTCGGCTAGCTGGGGCGATACGCAGTATTTT. V and J are TRBV10-3 and TRBJ2-3; tentatively, D is TRBD1 or TRBD2 (5 bases each). This CDR3 contains 15 residues. The germline V gene encodes CDR1 ENHRY and CDR2 SYGVKD. Trimming removed 0 bases from V and 6 bases from J, with 13 bases in between.

V usage is TRBV4-3 and J usage is TRBJ2-7; D could derive from TRBD1 or TRBD2 (6 bases each). CDR3 length equals 14 residues. The germline CDR1 and CDR2 sequences are LGHNA and YSLEER. The V end lost 0 bases, the J end lost 7 bases, and 13 bases lay between the germline ends. The CDR3 loop is CASSQDRVGGEQYF. CDR3 DNA: TGCGCCAGCAGCCAAGATCGGGTAGGGGGGGAGCAGTACTTC.

V gene TRBV30 combines with J gene TRBJ2-7; tentatively, D is TRBD2 (6 bases). V was cut by 0 bases and J by 0 bases, with 12 bases left in between. The CDR3 has 15 residues. Germline assignment: CDR1 GTSNPN and CDR2 SVGIG (reference sequence). The CDR3 DNA reads as TGTGCCTGGAGTGTAGCCGTCGGGGGCTCCTACGAGCAGTACTTC. This encodes CAWSVAVGGSYEQYF.

The chain employs TRBV4-2 and TRBJ1-4; D call uncertain. CDR3 size: 16 residues. V dropped 1 base and J dropped 0 bases, with 9 bases sitting between them. The V gene's germline CDR1 is LGHNA and CDR2 YNFKEQ. The CDR3 here is CASSQGTVATNEKLFF. In DNA form, the CDR3 reads TGTGCCAGCAGCCAAGGAACGGTAGCAACTAATGAAAAACTGTTTTTT.

The rearrangement links TRBV4-2 to TRBJ2-2, with D possibly matching TRBD2 (5 bases). Germline V lookup: CDR1 LGHNA, CDR2 YNFKEQ. The V gene lost 0 bases and the J gene lost 9 bases, with 8 bases spanning the gap. The CDR3 contains 13 residues. The CDR3 DNA reads as TGTGCCAGCAGCCAAGAAGAGGGCAGGGAGCTGTTTTTT. It translates to CASSQEEGRELFF.

The chain combines TRBV4-1 with TRBJ1-2; D uncertain. The CDR3 is made up of 15 amino acids. V was clipped by 1 base and J by 7 bases, with 16 bases between them. In germline, CDR1 is MGHRA, CDR2 YSYEKL. The CDR3 sequence is CASSQAPWSDGGYTF. The CDR3 DNA reads as TGCGCCAGCAGCCAAGCCCCGTGGAGTGACGGTGGCTACACCTTC.

The chain is built from TRBV4-3 and TRBJ2-3; D might be TRBD2 (5 bases). Germline CDR1 LGHNA, CDR2 YSLEER. V gave up 0 bases and J gave up 6 bases, with 13 bases separating them. This CDR3 is built from 15 residues. The CDR3 protein is CASSQDHRRTDTQYF. In DNA, the CDR3 is TGCGCCAGCAGCCAAGATCATCGGAGGACGGATACGCAGTATTTT.

This clone was recorded at least ten times. V usage is TRBV19 and J usage is TRBJ2-7, with 7 positions matching TRBD1. This CDR3 region has 15 residues. The trim removed 5 bases at V and 0 bases at J, leaving 7 bases unmatched. The germline V gene encodes CDR1 LNHDA and CDR2 SQIVND (reference sequence). The CDR3 nucleotides read TGTGCCAGTAGTCGACAGGGCGCAAGCTCCTACGAGCAGTACTTC. Translated: CASSRQGASSYEQYF.

The chain recombines TRBV29-1 with TRBJ2-7; 7 nucleotides align to TRBD1. V was clipped by 6 bases and J by 5 bases; unmatched bases: 4. The V gene's germline CDR1 is SQVTM and CDR2 ANQGSEA. The CDR3 is made up of 11 amino acids. In DNA form, the CDR3 reads TGCAGCGTGGGACAGAACGACGAGCAGTACTTC. Its protein is CSVGQNDEQYF.

This clone has a single count. V gene TRBV2 combines with J gene TRBJ2-7; D is uncertain. Germline V gives CDR1 SNHLY, CDR2 FYNNEI. Trimming shortened V by 6 bases and J by 6 bases, and 18 bases separated the two germline ends. CDR3 length: 14 residues. The CDR3 DNA follows: TGTGCCAGCAGCGAGACCTTCCTTCAGGCCGAGCAGTACTTC. This translates into CASSETFLQAEQYF.

The CDR3, as DNA: TGCGCCAGCAGCTCCGGACAGGGAGTGAGAGAGACCCAGTACTTC. Translated, it gives CASSSGQGVRETQYF. The rearrangement uses TRBV5-1 and TRBJ2-5; 8 nucleotides align to TRBD1. CDR1 is SGHRS and CDR2 is YFSETQ in the germline V gene. The CDR3 has 15 residues. Trimming removed 3 bases from V and 4 bases from J; junction bases left unmatched: 8. Filled out from reference TRBV5-1 and TRBJ2-5, the complete variable domain reads KAGVTQTPRYLIKTRGQQVTLSCSPISGHRSVSWYQQTPGQGLQFLFEYFSETQRNKGNFPGRFSGRQFSNSRSEMNVSTLELGDSALYLCASSSGQGVRETQYFGPGTRLLVL.

The chain couples TRBV15 to TRBJ2-7, with TRBD1 identical over 7 bases. There are 16 residues in the CDR3. Germline V gene data show CDR1 as LNHNV and CDR2 as YYDKDF (reference sequence). The V segment lost 0 bases and the J segment 2 bases; nucleotides outside the gene matches: 7. CDR3 amino acids: CATSRDRAGGTYEQYF. The DNA for the CDR3 is TGTGCCACCAGCAGAGATCGAGCAGGGGGAACCTACGAGCAGTACTTC.

The J gene is TRBJ2-7, the V gene TRBV28, with D maybe TRBD2 (5 bases). Germline loops: CDR1 MDHEN, CDR2 SYDVKM. V lost 2 bases to trimming and J lost 10 bases, with 12 bases between them. CDR3 length: 12 amino acids. The CDR3 region is CASSLSFPSQYF. In DNA, the CDR3 is TGTGCCAGCAGTTTAAGTTTCCCTAGCCAGTACTTC.

The V gene is TRBV2, the J gene TRBJ2-4; 10 nucleotides agree with TRBD1. From germline, CDR1 is SNHLY and CDR2 FYNNEI. This CDR3 has 15 amino acids. V dropped 4 bases and J dropped 2; count of bases not matched to a gene: 2. The CDR3 bases are TGTGCCAGCAGTGGACAGGGGGCAACCAAAAACATTCAGTACTTC. Its translation: CASSGQGATKNIQYF.

V usage is TRBV30 and J usage is TRBJ2-5; D is unresolved. The CDR3 runs 12 residues. Germline assignment: CDR1 GTSNPN and CDR2 SVGIG (reference sequence). V lost 3 bases and J 5 bases, leaving 10 bases between the germline ends. CDR3 residues: CAWSYGSETQYF. CDR3 DNA: TGTGCCTGGAGCTACGGTTCGGAGACCCAGTACTTC.

CDR3 region: CASSDLLQATYEQYF. CDR3 coding DNA: TGTGCCAGCAGTGATTTACTACAGGCCACCTACGAGCAGTACTTC. V is TRBV6-1 and J is TRBJ2-7, with D possibly TRBD1 on 5 matching bases. V gave up 3 bases and J gave up 2 bases, with 14 bases separating them. The germline gives CDR1 MNHNS, CDR2 SASEGT. The CDR3 has 15 amino acids.

V usage is TRBV9 and J usage is TRBJ2-3, with D possibly being TRBD2 (6 bases). The ends were cut back, 0 bases at V and 1 base at J, with 6 bases in the middle. The CDR3 loop spans 14 amino acids. Per the germline V gene, CDR1 is SGDLS and CDR2 is YYNGEE. For the CDR3, the DNA is TGTGCCAGCAGCGTAGGGGAGGGCACAGATACGCAGTATTTT. Protein sequence: CASSVGEGTDTQYF.

This clone was detected only once. The chain combines TRBV30 with TRBJ2-3; the match to TRBD2 covers 8 bases. The CDR3 contains 14 residues. Losses at the gene ends were 7 bases for V and 0 bases for J; bases not matched to a gene: 6. Germline V gene lookup returns CDR1 GTSNPN and CDR2 SVGIG (reference sequence). The CDR3 region is CAFRGGSSTDTQYF. DNA for the CDR3: TGTGCCTTCCGGGGGGGCTCGAGCACAGATACGCAGTATTTT.

This clone was seen ten or more times. The V call is TRBV29-1, the J call TRBJ2-1; D may be TRBD1 (6 bases). Germline CDR1 is SQVTM and CDR2 is ANQGSEA. This CDR3 has 13 residues. V shed 7 bases and J shed 6 bases, with 16 bases lying between them. The CDR3 region has the DNA TGCAGCGGTAACAACAGGGTAGGCAATGAGCAGTTCTTC. Protein sequence: CSGNNRVGNEQFF.

The CDR3 sequence is CASSSGTGVWWGYTF. The CDR3, as DNA: TGTGCCAGCAGTTCCGGGACAGGGGTTTGGTGGGGCTACACCTTC. The rearrangement joins TRBV28 to TRBJ1-2; 10 positions match TRBD1. V lost 4 bases and J lost 8; bases outside the gene matches: 10. The germline V gene encodes CDR1 MDHEN and CDR2 SYDVKM. The CDR3 is 15 amino acids.

This clone occurred a few times. The chain has TRBV30 and TRBJ1-1; D gene uncertain. The V end was cut by 5 bases, the J end by 6 bases, with 10 bases between. This CDR3 comprises 11 residues. Looked up from germline, CDR1 is GTSNPN and CDR2 is SVGIG (reference sequence). The CDR3 region is CAWALMAEAFF. The CDR3, as DNA: TGTGCCTGGGCTTTGATGGCTGAAGCTTTCTTT.

In this sample, this clone turned up a few times. The V and J genes are TRBV29-1 and TRBJ2-7, with 8 bases that match TRBD1. Germline assignment: CDR1 SQVTM and CDR2 ANQGSEA. The CDR3 is 13 residues long. The V segment lost 6 bases and the J segment 2 bases; nucleotides outside the gene matches: 6. DNA of the CDR3: TGCAGCGTCCGCGGGACAGGACCCTACGAGCAGTACTTC. It specifies CSVRGTGPYEQYF.

The chain employs TRBV15 and TRBJ2-7; perhaps TRBD1 as D (5 bases). This CDR3 has 13 amino acids. The germline CDR1 and CDR2 sequences are LNHNV and YYDKDF (reference sequence). V lost 9 bases and J lost 0, with 12 bases in between. CDR3 bases: TGTGCCACAAATACAGGACGCTCCTACGAGCAGTACTTC. It encodes CATNTGRSYEQYF.